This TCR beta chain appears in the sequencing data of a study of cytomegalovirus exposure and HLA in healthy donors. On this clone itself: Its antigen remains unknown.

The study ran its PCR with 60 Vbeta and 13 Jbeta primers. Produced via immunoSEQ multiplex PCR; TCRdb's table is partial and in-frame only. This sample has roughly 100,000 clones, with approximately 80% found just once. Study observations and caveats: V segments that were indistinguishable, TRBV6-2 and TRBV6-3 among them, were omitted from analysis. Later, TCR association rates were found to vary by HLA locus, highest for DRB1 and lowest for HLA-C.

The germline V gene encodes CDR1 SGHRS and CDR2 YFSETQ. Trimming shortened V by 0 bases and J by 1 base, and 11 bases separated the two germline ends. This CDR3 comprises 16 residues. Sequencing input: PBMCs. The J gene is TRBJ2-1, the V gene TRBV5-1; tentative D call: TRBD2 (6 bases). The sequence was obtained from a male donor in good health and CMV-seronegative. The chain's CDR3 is CASSLALAASYNEQFF. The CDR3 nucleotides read TGCGCCAGCAGCTTGGCACTAGCTGCTTCCTACAATGAGCAGTTCTTC.